These 26 T cell receptor beta chains share one sample of origin, sequenced in a study of lymphopenia after photon versus proton radiotherapy. The table came from immunoSEQ multiplex PCR; TCRdb's copy has only in-frame clones and leaves some out. Counted here are roughly 67,000 clones, around 90% occurring once; the ten biggest clones make up around 2.6%. Sequencing used peripheral blood, obtained from a patient treated with photon-based radiotherapy. All receptors come from a woman aged 65 to 85 with pancreatic cancer.

The chain joins TRBV9 to TRBJ2-5; 12 bases fit TRBD1. V lost 3 bases to trimming and J lost 1 base; unmatched junction nucleotides: 4. This CDR3 is built from 16 residues. Germline V lookup: CDR1 SGDLS, CDR2 YYNGEE. The CDR3 is CASSGLGQGAQETQYF. For the CDR3, the DNA is TGTGCCAGCAGCGGGCTGGGACAGGGGGCCCAAGAGACCCAGTACTTC.

A note on this clone: Other DNA sequences within the sample encode an identical CDR3. The chain carries TRBV19 and TRBJ2-2; D is perhaps TRBD1 or TRBD2 (6 bases each). Germline values: CDR1 LNHDA, CDR2 SQIVND (reference sequence). This CDR3 spans 16 amino acids. V was trimmed by 3 bases and J by 4 bases, leaving 15 bases between them. The CDR3 DNA reads as TGTGCCAGTAGTATCCTAGGGCGGGACACCACCGGGGAGCTGTTTTTT. It specifies CASSILGRDTTGELFF.

J is TRBJ2-6 and V is TRBV28, with 7 positions matching TRBD1. CDR3 size: 17 residues. V gave up 4 bases and J gave up 4 bases; unmatched junction bases: 10. Looked up from germline, CDR1 is MDHEN and CDR2 is SYDVKM. The CDR3 bases are TGTGCCAGCAGTTCCATGACAGGGCTTTCAGGGGCCAACGTCCTGACTTTC. This gives the protein CASSSMTGLSGANVLTF.

Here the CDR3 reads CASSSGGHNTGELFF. CDR3 DNA sequence: TGCGCCAGCAGCTCGGGGGGACACAACACCGGGGAGCTGTTTTTT. The chain carries TRBV5-1 and TRBJ2-2; perhaps TRBD2 as D (7 bases). There are 15 residues in the CDR3. From germline, CDR1 is SGHRS and CDR2 YFSETQ. Between the trimmed V and J ends, which lost 3 bases and 2 bases, there was a span of 11 bases.

This clone was seen a single time. This chain joins TRBV5-1 and TRBJ2-1, with D possibly TRBD2 on 6 matching bases. Germline V lookup: CDR1 SGHRS, CDR2 YFSETQ. This CDR3 has 15 residues. V dropped 0 bases and J dropped 2 bases, with 9 bases sitting between them. In DNA, the CDR3 is TGCGCCAGCAGCTTGGCTAGCGCCGCCTACAATGAGCAGTTCTTC. Encoded protein: CASSLASAAYNEQFF.

This clone was counted between two and nine times. The chain joins TRBV27 to TRBJ2-2, with no clear D. The CDR3 runs 12 residues. Germline V gene sequence: CDR1 MNHEY, CDR2 SMNVEV (reference sequence). Trimming removed 2 bases from V and 6 bases from J, with 4 bases in between. In DNA form, the CDR3 reads TGTGCCAGCAGTTTACTTCCCGGGGAGCTGTTTTTT. Translating it yields CASSLLPGELFF.

This sequence joins TRBV28 and TRBJ2-5, with 7 nucleotides matching TRBD1. The CDR3 consists of 14 residues. The germline CDR1 and CDR2 sequences are MDHEN and SYDVKM. The ends lost 6 bases at V and 6 bases at J; junction bases unmatched: 10. This CDR3 reads CASSSGQQKKTQYF. CDR3 DNA: TGTGCCAGCAGCTCGGGACAGCAAAAAAAGACCCAGTACTTC.

This chain joins TRBV18 and TRBJ2-4, with no clear D. This CDR3 region has 14 residues. Germline V gene lookup returns CDR1 KGHSH and CDR2 LQKENI. The V end lost 3 bases, the J end lost 4 bases, and 10 bases lay between the germline ends. CDR3 residues: CASSPTDGKNIQYF. In nucleotides, the CDR3 is TGTGCCAGCTCACCTACGGACGGGAAAAACATTCAGTACTTC. Looking up the rest from reference TRBV18 and TRBJ2-4 gives the full variable domain: NAGVMQNPRHLVRRRGQEARLRCSPMKGHSHVYWYRQLPEEGLKFMVYLQKENIIDESGMPKERFSAEFPKEGPSILRIQQVVRGDSAAYFCASSPTDGKNIQYFGAGTRLSVL.

CDR3 region: CASSVADSVRGANVLTF. The DNA for the CDR3 is TGTGCCAGCAGCGTAGCAGACTCCGTTAGGGGGGCCAACGTCCTGACTTTC. The chain has TRBV9 and TRBJ2-6; no reliable D call. Trimming pared 0 bases from V and 4 bases from J, leaving 14 bases between. Germline V CDR1 and CDR2: SGDLS, YYNGEE. This CDR3 contains 17 residues.

The chain employs TRBV14 and TRBJ2-1; 7 nucleotides align to TRBD2. Germline values: CDR1 SGHDN, CDR2 FVKESK. V was clipped by 4 bases and J by 2 bases; unmatched bases: 2. This CDR3 spans 14 amino acids. DNA for the CDR3: TGTGCCAGCAGCCTGGCGGGAGCCTACAATGAGCAGTTCTTC. It yields the protein CASSLAGAYNEQFF.

The rearrangement uses TRBV7-9 and TRBJ1-4; 7 bases fit TRBD1. V lost 2 bases and J lost 6; bases outside the gene matches: 6. Germline CDR1 is SEHNR and CDR2 is FQNEAQ (reference sequence). CDR3 length equals 15 residues. CDR3 amino acids: CASSLFFQGDEKLFF. The CDR3 nucleotides read TGTGCCAGCAGCTTATTTTTCCAGGGGGATGAAAAACTGTTTTTT. Complete variable domain (other parts from reference TRBV7-9 and TRBJ1-4): DTGVSQNPRHKITKRGQNVTFRCDPISEHNRLYWYRQTLGQGPEFLTYFQNEAQLEKSRLLSDRFSAERPKGSFSTLEIQRTEQGDSAMYLCASSLFFQGDEKLFFGSGTQLSVL.

In its sample, this clone was seen a few times. The rearrangement links TRBV27 to TRBJ2-7, with D perhaps matching TRBD2 (5 bases). This CDR3 has 12 residues. V was trimmed by 5 bases and J by 7 bases, leaving 12 bases between them. Looked up from germline, CDR1 is MNHEY and CDR2 is SMNVEV (reference sequence). The CDR3 reads CASSREGMEQYF. CDR3 sequence (DNA): TGTGCCAGCAGTCGGGAAGGGATGGAGCAGTACTTC.

V gene TRBV4-2 combines with J gene TRBJ2-1; D ambiguous. Trimming shortened V by 1 base and J by 5 bases, and 6 bases separated the two germline ends. The CDR3 is made up of 13 amino acids. The germline gives CDR1 LGHNA, CDR2 YNFKEQ. CDR3 sequence: CASSQGRDNEQFF. CDR3 sequence (DNA): TGTGCCAGCAGCCAAGGTAGGGACAATGAGCAGTTCTTC.

The V and J genes are TRBV28 and TRBJ1-3, with 8 bases that match TRBD1. V dropped 6 bases and J dropped 1; count of bases not matched to a gene: 2. This CDR3 comprises 14 residues. Germline CDR1 is MDHEN and CDR2 is SYDVKM. As DNA, the CDR3 is TGTGCCAGCAGAAGGACAGGGTCTGGAAACACCATATATTTT. This translates into CASRRTGSGNTIYF.

The chain uses TRBV10-3 and TRBJ2-7, with 11 bases matching TRBD2. From germline, CDR1 is ENHRY and CDR2 SYGVKD. V shed 8 bases, J shed 0 bases, and the junction held 6 bases outside the gene matches. This CDR3 has 15 amino acids. CDR3 loop: CAIRPTSGSSYEQYF. The DNA for the CDR3 is TGTGCCATCCGGCCTACTAGCGGGAGCTCCTACGAGCAGTACTTC.

The chain has TRBV9 and TRBJ2-2; no clear D. This CDR3 has 13 amino acids. The germline V gene has CDR1 SGDLS and CDR2 YYNGEE. Trimming removed 0 bases from V and 8 bases from J, with 8 bases in between. CDR3 protein: CASSVGVFGELFF. The CDR3 nucleotides are TGTGCCAGCAGCGTAGGGGTTTTTGGGGAGCTGTTTTTT.

The chain joins TRBV4-3 to TRBJ2-1; 10 bases are a match to TRBD2. V gave up 0 bases and J gave up 10 bases; unmatched junction bases: 6. The CDR3 is 15 residues long. Germline V gene data show CDR1 as LGHNA and CDR2 as YSLEER. This CDR3 reads CASSQDLAGVREQFF. The CDR3 DNA reads TGCGCCAGCAGCCAAGATCTAGCGGGAGTTCGGGAGCAGTTCTTC.

The chain links TRBV5-1 to TRBJ2-3, with 11 bases identical to TRBD2. Looked up from germline, CDR1 is SGHRS and CDR2 is YFSETQ. The CDR3 spans 16 residues. J lost 5 bases, V lost 0 bases, and 5 bases had no gene match. The CDR3 here is CASSLEALAGVDTQYF. In DNA form, the CDR3 reads TGCGCCAGCAGCTTGGAGGCACTAGCGGGAGTAGATACGCAGTATTTT.

The rearrangement uses TRBV6-5 and TRBJ2-7; D ambiguous. V shed 0 bases and J shed 2 bases, with 14 bases lying between them. CDR3 size: 16 residues. From germline, CDR1 is MNHEY and CDR2 SVGAGI. The CDR3, as DNA: TGTGCCAGCAGTTACTCGGGCCTCCTCGGAGCCTACGAGCAGTACTTC. Protein sequence: CASSYSGLLGAYEQYF.

The V gene is TRBV7-2, the J gene TRBJ2-1; no clear D. The CDR3 extends over 15 amino acids. V dropped 1 base and J dropped 0 bases, with 7 bases sitting between them. Germline loops: CDR1 SGHTA, CDR2 FQGNSA. CDR3 region: CASSLVAISYNEQFF. The CDR3 DNA reads as TGTGCCAGCAGCTTAGTCGCCATCTCCTACAATGAGCAGTTCTTC.

The V and J genes are TRBV6-5 and TRBJ1-5; 8 bases fit TRBD1. This CDR3 comprises 16 residues. The V gene end was trimmed by 2 bases and the J gene end by 2 bases; junction bases not matched to a gene: 5. CDR1 MNHEY and CDR2 SVGAGI come from the germline V gene. CDR3 sequence (DNA): TGTGCCAGCAGTTACGCCGCGGGACAGGGCAATCAGCCCCAGCATTTT. Its translation: CASSYAAGQGNQPQHF.

J is TRBJ2-3 and V is TRBV5-1; 7 positions agree with TRBD1. J lost 0 bases, V lost 4 bases, and 8 bases had no gene match. This CDR3 has 16 amino acids. Per the germline V gene, CDR1 is SGHRS and CDR2 is YFSETQ. Here the CDR3 reads CASSPGQAGSTDTQYF. In DNA form, the CDR3 reads TGCGCCAGCAGCCCCGGACAGGCTGGCAGCACAGATACGCAGTATTTT.

The CDR3 here is CASTPSTSQGIGNQPQHF. In DNA, the CDR3 is TGTGCCAGCACCCCATCAACTTCTCAGGGTATCGGCAATCAGCCCCAGCATTTT. J is TRBJ1-5 and V is TRBV5-8; possibly TRBD1 for D (5 bases). V was cut by 6 bases and J by 2 bases, with 24 bases left in between. CDR3 length equals 18 residues. Germline-derived CDR1 and CDR2 are SGHTS and YDEGEE. The whole variable domain, filled in from reference TRBV5-8 and TRBJ1-5, reads EAGVTQSPTHLIKTRGQQATLRCSPISGHTSVYWYQQALGLGLQFLLWYDEGEERNRGNFPPRFSGRQFPNYSSELNVNALELEDSALYLCASTPSTSQGIGNQPQHFGDGTRLSIL.

The chain combines TRBV5-1 with TRBJ2-1; TRBD2 agrees at 8 bases. From germline, CDR1 is SGHRS and CDR2 YFSETQ. CDR3 length equals 16 residues. Trimming took 4 bases from V and 6 from J; bases not matched to a gene: 12. CDR3 sequence: CASSPPISGSGNEQFF. In DNA form, the CDR3 reads TGCGCCAGCAGCCCCCCCATAAGCGGGAGTGGCAATGAGCAGTTCTTC.

This rearrangement joins TRBV6-6 to TRBJ2-3; TRBD2 aligns across 7 bases. V was clipped by 2 bases and J by 6 bases; unmatched bases: 11. There are 16 residues in the CDR3. Germline CDR1 reads MNHNY; CDR2 reads SVGAGI (reference sequence). CDR3 coding DNA: TGTGCCAGCAGTTACAGGGTTGGGAGGGCGACGGATACGCAGTATTTT. This sequence encodes CASSYRVGRATDTQYF.

The CDR3 DNA sequence: TGTGCCAGCAGGGGGGGACGGCACCAAGAGACCCAGTACTTC. It yields the protein CASRGGRHQETQYF. This chain links TRBV2 with TRBJ2-5, with a weak D call TRBD2 (6 bases). The CDR3 consists of 14 residues. V lost 6 bases and J 0 bases, leaving 11 bases between the germline ends. From germline, CDR1 is SNHLY and CDR2 FYNNEI.